Listed below are T cell receptor beta chains from one sample, sequenced in a study of T cells in Graves' hyperthyroidism and ophthalmopathy. TCRdb fed the multiplex PCR reads into MiXCR, producing one record per CDR3 protein. The repertoire has hundreds of thousands of distinct CDR3 sequences, about 15% of them found once; the top ten carry roughly 10%. The sequencing input was blood. All receptors come from a young woman with Graves' hyperthyroidism. The CDR3 runs from the conserved cysteine through the conserved F or W. A D gene is named only where the DNA matches it firmly. Clone size is given for some rows only: seen once, a few or many times, or a class if the clone is expanded.

V	D	size	J	CDR3	DNA
TRBV4-1	NA	NA	TRBJ2-7	CASSQGLMSSYEQYF	TGCGCCAGCAGCCAAGGACTAATGAGCTCCTACGAGCAGTACTTC
TRBV7-6	NA	NA	TRBJ2-3	CASSLVTVSTDTQYF	TGTGCCAGCAGCTTAGTCACTGTGTCCACAGATACGCAGTATTTT
TRBV20-1	NA	many	TRBJ2-7	CSVRGGLLRFKQYF	TGCAGTGTCAGGGGGGGGCTATTAAGGTTTAAGCAGTACTTC
TRBV28	TRBD2	many	TRBJ2-3	CASSLLLSGRPLGTDTQYF	TGTGCCAGCAGTTTACTACTAAGCGGGAGGCCCTTGGGCACAGATACGCAGTATTTT
TRBV2	TRBD2	many	TRBJ2-3	CASRRTSAADTQYF	TGTGCCAGCAGAAGGACTAGTGCGGCAGATACGCAGTATTTT
TRBV3-1	NA	many	TRBJ1-5	CASSQGTGNQPQHF	TGTGCCAGCAGCCAAGGGACAGGCAATCAGCCCCAGCATTTT
TRBV6-1	NA	NA	TRBJ2-1	CASSELVTGWDEQFF	TGTGCCAGCAGTGAACTAGTTACAGGGTGGGATGAGCAGTTCTTC
TRBV5-1	NA	few	TRBJ1-2	CASNSGTTNSYTF	TGCGCCAGTAATTCCGGGACAACTAATAGCTACACCTTC
TRBV6-2/TRBV6-3	NA	NA	TRBJ1-2	CASSPARTLSGYGYTF	TGTGCCAGCAGCCCGGCGCGGACCTTAAGTGGCTATGGCTACACCTTC
TRBV7-9	NA	NA	TRBJ1-1	CASATLTGPVNEAFF	TGTGCCAGCGCCACTCTAACAGGGCCTGTAAATGAAGCTTTCTTT
TRBV20-1	TRBD2	NA	TRBJ2-7	CSARDPAGGPDEQYF	TGCAGTGCTAGAGATCCGGCGGGAGGGCCGGATGAGCAGTACTTC
TRBV12-3/TRBV12-4	TRBD2	few	TRBJ2-7	CARGGASGRAGDYEQYF	TGTGCCAGGGGGGGGGCTAGCGGGAGGGCCGGGGATTACGAGCAGTACTTC
TRBV7-9	TRBD2	many	TRBJ2-7	CASSPNLPGLAGVEQYF	TGTGCCAGCAGCCCAAACTTACCGGGACTAGCGGGAGTAGAGCAGTACTTC
TRBV4-2	TRBD2	NA	TRBJ2-2	CASSHPGLAANTGELFF	TGTGCCAGCAGCCACCCCGGACTAGCGGCGAACACCGGGGAGCTGTTTTTT
TRBV2	NA	many	TRBJ2-1	CASIGRDNEQFF	TGTGCCAGCATTGGTCGAGACAATGAGCAGTTCTTC
TRBV20-1	NA	few	TRBJ2-1	CSAGDWGYNEQFF	TGCAGTGCCGGGGACTGGGGCTACAATGAGCAGTTCTTC
TRBV28	TRBD2	NA	TRBJ2-1	CASSFSSGRSPEQFF	TGTGCCAGCAGTTTCTCTAGCGGGAGGTCCCCCGAGCAGTTCTTC
TRBV11-2	TRBD1	many	TRBJ2-1	CASRTGGTELDNEQFF	TGTGCCAGCAGAACAGGTGGGACAGAGCTTGACAATGAGCAGTTCTTC
TRBV7-8	TRBD1	many	TRBJ2-7	CASSLPVYRDRDYEQYF	TGTGCCAGCAGTTTACCCGTTTACCGGGACAGGGACTACGAGCAGTACTTC
TRBV5-6	NA	NA	TRBJ2-7	CASSFPTRTYEQYF	TGTGCCAGCAGCTTCCCAACTAGAACCTACGAGCAGTACTTC
TRBV12-3/TRBV12-4	TRBD1	many	TRBJ2-3	CASERTGGKDTQYF	TGTGCCTCCGAGAGGACAGGGGGCAAAGATACGCAGTATTTT
TRBV7-8	NA	many	TRBJ2-4	CASSLGRGTKNIQYF	TGTGCCAGCAGCTTGGGCCGGGGGACCAAAAACATTCAGTACTTC
TRBV7-6	NA	many	TRBJ1-1	CASSGITGHRNTEAFF	TGTGCCAGCAGCGGAATTACGGGACATCGAAACACTGAAGCTTTCTTT
TRBV11-2	TRBD2	many	TRBJ2-5	CASSSVGGEKETQYF	TGTGCCAGCAGCTCCGTGGGAGGGGAAAAAGAGACCCAGTACTTC
TRBV27	NA	NA	TRBJ2-1	CASKRQGVFRNEQFF	TGTGCCAGCAAACGCCAGGGCGTATTTCGAAATGAGCAGTTCTTC
TRBV7-9	TRBD1	few	TRBJ1-2	CASGDRGFPPRTF	TGTGCCAGCGGGGACAGGGGGTTTCCCCCGAGGACCTTC
TRBV5-1	NA	NA	TRBJ1-4	CASSTGAVPTNEKLFF	TGCGCCAGCAGCACCGGAGCCGTTCCAACTAATGAAAAACTGTTTTTT
TRBV28	TRBD2	many	TRBJ2-1	CASTAGAYNEQFF	TGTGCCAGCACGGCGGGAGCCTACAATGAGCAGTTCTTC
TRBV28	TRBD2	many	TRBJ2-1	CASSLFRTAGGPSSYNEQFF	TGTGCCAGCAGTTTATTTCGTACAGCGGGAGGGCCTAGCTCCTACAATGAGCAGTTCTTC